The TCR beta chain described here comes from a study of OX40 agonist ivuxolimab in advanced cancers. Study information: Patients were 82.7% male with ages roughly 23 to 79, mean about 60.

Profiled with immunoSEQ multiplex PCR; TCRdb holds only in-frame clones, not every one. The profile shows 75,000 to 100,000 clones, 80% to 90% of them singletons. Germline V gene data show CDR1 as DFQATT and CDR2 as SNEGSKA (reference sequence). Trimming shortened V by 6 bases and J by 4 bases, and 9 bases separated the two germline ends. This CDR3 comprises 11 residues. V usage is TRBV20-1 and J usage is TRBJ1-1; D is ambiguous. The TCR was taken from an adult with an advanced solid tumor such as melanoma, head and neck, liver or kidney cancer. The sequencing here drew on CD4+ or CD8+ T cells sorted from blood, taken in a trial of the OX40 agonist ivuxolimab. The CDR3 sequence is CSAVMFTEAFF. Written as DNA, the CDR3 is TGCAGTGCCGTTATGTTCACTGAAGCTTTCTTT.